The following is a TCR beta chain sequence with its context. The ends were cut back, 0 bases at V and 3 bases at J, with 11 bases in the middle. This CDR3 has 15 residues. CDR1 and CDR2 (germline): MNHNY, SVGAGI (reference sequence). The table came from immunoSEQ multiplex PCR; TCRdb's copy has only in-frame clones and leaves some out. The sample has some 69,000 clones; around 88% are singletons. This record comes from a study of OX40 agonist ivuxolimab in advanced cancers. This material consisted of CD4+ or CD8+ T cells sorted from blood, taken in a trial of the OX40 agonist ivuxolimab. V usage is TRBV6-6 and J usage is TRBJ2-5; D is tentatively TRBD1 or TRBD2 (5 bases each). The source is an adult with an advanced solid tumor such as melanoma, head and neck, liver or kidney cancer. In DNA, the CDR3 is TGTGCCAGCAGTTACTCGAGGGTGGGGGAAGAGACCCAGTACTTC. As protein: CASSYSRVGEETQYF.